The 25 T cell receptor beta chains below all came from one sample that was sequenced in a study of blood T cell repertoires in COVID-19 (TCRdb year 2020). The receptor library was made with the immunoSEQ multiplex PCR assay. In TCRdb, the immuneACCESS table is reduced to in-frame sequences with V and J assigned. These tables do not hold every clone; where another copy was compared, an unresolved V gene accounts for under half, and the others remain unexplained. Across this sample there are about 270,000 clones, with 85% to 90% seen only once. Roughly 4.3% of the sample belongs to the ten largest clones. Source material: PBMCs or T cells enriched from blood (not recorded which). The origin of the receptors is a woman in her twenties or thirties with acute COVID-19.

This chain joins TRBV19 and TRBJ2-1; D remains ambiguous. V dropped 0 bases and J dropped 4 bases, with 4 bases sitting between them. This CDR3 spans 13 amino acids. Germline V gives CDR1 LNHDA, CDR2 SQIVND (reference sequence). CDR3 region: CASSIDSYNEQFF. The CDR3 bases are TGTGCCAGTAGTATAGACAGTTACAATGAGCAGTTCTTC.

This sequence joins TRBV28 and TRBJ2-7; unclear D gene. V was shortened by 3 bases and J by 0 bases, with 9 bases between the two germline ends. The germline gives CDR1 MDHEN, CDR2 SYDVKM. This CDR3 has 14 amino acids. The CDR3 bases are TGTGCCAGCAGTTTTAACCCCGGCTCCTACGAGCAGTACTTC. As protein: CASSFNPGSYEQYF.

The chain carries TRBV11-2 and TRBJ2-7; 7 nucleotides agree with TRBD1. Germline loops: CDR1 SGHAT, CDR2 FQNNGV. This CDR3 comprises 13 residues. V lost 5 bases to trimming and J lost 5 bases; unmatched junction nucleotides: 6. CDR3 residues: CASSMTGIDEQYF. The CDR3 DNA reads TGTGCCAGCAGCATGACAGGGATTGACGAGCAGTACTTC.

Here the CDR3 reads CSVTGQGAGEQFF. Written as DNA, the CDR3 is TGCAGCGTTACGGGACAGGGGGCTGGTGAGCAGTTCTTC. V gene TRBV29-1 combines with J gene TRBJ2-1; the match to TRBD1 covers 12 bases. Per germline, CDR1 SQVTM and CDR2 ANQGSEA. V lost 5 bases and J lost 9; bases outside the gene matches: 5. The CDR3 is 13 residues long.

This clone was recorded once. The V call is TRBV30, the J call TRBJ1-5; 12 bases match TRBD1. Germline CDR1 reads GTSNPN; CDR2 reads SVGIG (reference sequence). The ends lost 3 bases at V and 5 bases at J; junction bases unmatched: 8. The CDR3 loop spans 16 amino acids. DNA for the CDR3: TGTGCCTGGAGCGCCGGGACAGGGGGCTCGGATCAGCCCCAGCATTTT. It yields the protein CAWSAGTGGSDQPQHF.

The chain couples TRBV12-3 or TRBV12-4 to TRBJ2-1, with D perhaps matching TRBD2 (5 bases). The CDR3 spans 13 residues. Trimming removed 8 bases at V and 6 bases at J, with 14 bases between. DNA for the CDR3: TGTGCCAGCGGGAAGGGAGCCGGCAATGAGCAGTTCTTC. Its translation: CASGKGAGNEQFF.

The V gene is TRBV7-8, the J gene TRBJ2-7; perhaps TRBD2 as D (5 bases). CDR3 length: 14 amino acids. Looked up from germline, CDR1 is SGHVS and CDR2 is FQNEAQ. The germline V and J ends were trimmed by 5 bases and 0 bases, with 11 bases remaining between them. The CDR3 loop is CASSLKGSSYEQYF. The CDR3 DNA reads as TGTGCCAGCAGCCTCAAAGGGAGCTCCTACGAGCAGTACTTC.

The V gene is TRBV6-5, the J gene TRBJ1-5; no reliable D call. CDR3 size: 14 residues. V lost 4 bases to trimming and J lost 0 bases, with 7 bases between them. The germline gives CDR1 MNHEY, CDR2 SVGAGI. The CDR3 coding sequence is TGTGCCAGCAGTTTGGAGTCTAGCAATCAGCCCCAGCATTTT. This gives the protein CASSLESSNQPQHF.

The table lists this clone with many counts. This sequence joins TRBV5-1 and TRBJ1-5, with TRBD1 as a possible D gene (5 bases). Germline CDR1 and CDR2: SGHRS and YFSETQ. V was cut by 0 bases and J by 4 bases, with 8 bases left in between. There are 14 residues in the CDR3. The DNA of the CDR3 is TGCGCCAGCAGCTTGGGGGCAGGGAATCAGCCCCAGCATTTT. It codes for CASSLGAGNQPQHF.

The CDR3, as DNA: TGCGCCAGCAGCGACAGGTTACTCGGGAATGAGCAGTTCTTC. Its protein product is CASSDRLLGNEQFF. This rearrangement joins TRBV5-1 to TRBJ2-1; weak D call: TRBD1 (6 bases). The CDR3 is made up of 14 amino acids. V was trimmed by 4 bases and J by 7 bases, leaving 15 bases between them. Germline loops: CDR1 SGHRS, CDR2 YFSETQ.

J is TRBJ2-3 and V is TRBV15; TRBD2 is a possible D gene (6 bases). The CDR3 has 12 amino acids. The germline V gene has CDR1 LNHNV and CDR2 YYDKDF (reference sequence). Trimming took off 7 bases at V and 4 bases at J, with 9 bases between the two ends. This CDR3 reads CATIGGSDTQYF. The CDR3 nucleotides are TGTGCCACCATCGGGGGATCAGATACGCAGTATTTT.

The chain carries TRBV9 and TRBJ1-1; a weak D match, TRBD1 (5 bases). With 4 bases removed from V and 8 bases from J, the gap between germline ends came to 15 bases. This CDR3 spans 13 amino acids. In germline, CDR1 is SGDLS, CDR2 YYNGEE. Here the CDR3 reads CASSPQGGLEAFF. DNA of the CDR3: TGTGCCAGCAGCCCGCAGGGTGGTTTAGAAGCTTTCTTT.

The chain links TRBV5-4 to TRBJ2-7; 7 bases are shared with TRBD2. The CDR3 loop spans 16 amino acids. Trimming cost V 0 bases and J 0 bases; bases outside gene matches: 6. Germline CDR1 SGHNT, CDR2 YYREEE (reference sequence). CDR3 amino acids: CASSLDPSGGSYEQYF. Here the CDR3 DNA reads TGTGCCAGCAGCTTGGATCCTAGCGGCGGCTCCTACGAGCAGTACTTC.

This chain connects TRBV18 to TRBJ1-5; 12 positions agree with TRBD1. Germline lookup yields CDR1 KGHSH and CDR2 LQKENI. The length of the CDR3 is 16 residues. After removal of 3 bases from V and 5 bases from J, the junction contained 5 bases not matched to a gene. The CDR3 region is CASSPIGTGGDQPQHF. The CDR3 DNA follows: TGTGCCAGCTCACCCATCGGGACAGGGGGCGATCAGCCCCAGCATTTT.

V gene TRBV27 combines with J gene TRBJ2-3; possible D gene TRBD1, 5 bases. Germline V CDR1 and CDR2: MNHEY, SMNVEV (reference sequence). This CDR3 comprises 14 residues. The germline V and J ends were trimmed by 6 bases and 2 bases, with 12 bases remaining between them. CDR3 sequence reads: CASSRDRATDTQYF. The CDR3 DNA is TGTGCCAGCAGCCGAGACAGAGCCACAGATACGCAGTATTTT.

The V gene is TRBV28, the J gene TRBJ2-3; 8 bases fit TRBD1. J was trimmed by 4 bases and V by 4 bases; bases with no gene match: 4. This CDR3 contains 14 residues. Germline CDR1 and CDR2: MDHEN and SYDVKM. CDR3 sequence (DNA): TGTGCCAGCAGTTACAGGGGGGATTCAGATACGCAGTATTTT. Translation: CASSYRGDSDTQYF. The whole variable domain, remainder taken from reference TRBV28 and TRBJ2-3, is DVKVTQSSRYLVKRTGEKVFLECVQDMDHENMFWYRQDPGLGLRLIYFSYDVKMKEKGDIPEGYSVSREKKERFSLILESASTNQTSMYLCASSYRGDSDTQYFGPGTRLTVL.

The CDR3 is CASSPPLSTEAFF. The CDR3 region has the DNA TGTGCCAGCAGCCCGCCCTTGAGCACTGAAGCTTTCTTT. V and J are TRBV3-1 (or the pseudogene TRBV3-2) and TRBJ1-1; D is unclear. The germline V gene has CDR1 LGHDT and CDR2 YNNKEL (reference sequence). The CDR3 spans 13 residues. Trimming took off 4 bases at V and 4 bases at J, with 10 bases between the two ends.

This chain uses TRBV19 with TRBJ2-7, with D perhaps matching TRBD2 (5 bases). V was shortened by 3 bases and J by 3 bases, with 9 bases between the two germline ends. The germline V gene encodes CDR1 LNHDA and CDR2 SQIVND (reference sequence). This CDR3 has 13 amino acids. CDR3 residues: CASSIGRGYEQYF. The DNA for the CDR3 is TGTGCCAGTAGTATTGGACGGGGCTACGAGCAGTACTTC.

The J gene is TRBJ2-3, the V gene TRBV28; D remains unclear. This CDR3 contains 16 residues. Germline values: CDR1 MDHEN, CDR2 SYDVKM. The V end lost 3 bases, the J end lost 2 bases, and 15 bases lay between the germline ends. CDR3 residues: CASSLGPERNTDTQYF. CDR3 sequence (DNA): TGTGCCAGCAGTTTGGGCCCCGAAAGAAACACAGATACGCAGTATTTT. The full variable domain, rest sourced from reference TRBV28 and TRBJ2-3, is DVKVTQSSRYLVKRTGEKVFLECVQDMDHENMFWYRQDPGLGLRLIYFSYDVKMKEKGDIPEGYSVSREKKERFSLILESASTNQTSMYLCASSLGPERNTDTQYFGPGTRLTVL.

The genes are TRBV11-2 and TRBJ2-7; 13 bases line up with TRBD2. The CDR3 length is 16 residues. Germline V gene data show CDR1 as SGHAT and CDR2 as FQNNGV. Trimming cost V 2 bases and J 4 bases; bases outside gene matches: 5. CDR3 sequence (DNA): TGTGCCAGCAGCTTATCACTAGCGGGAGGGCCGTACGAGCAGTACTTC. Its translation: CASSLSLAGGPYEQYF.

The chain couples TRBV2 to TRBJ1-6; TRBD1 matches 9 bases. The V and J ends lost 6 bases and 9 bases, in that order; junction bases with no gene match: 3. The CDR3 has 13 amino acids. The germline V gene has CDR1 SNHLY and CDR2 FYNNEI. The CDR3 reads CASRTGGVSPLHF. The CDR3 nucleotides are TGTGCCAGCAGGACAGGGGGTGTTTCACCCCTCCACTTT.

This rearrangement joins TRBV28 to TRBJ2-7; 9 nucleotides match TRBD2. J gave up 5 bases and V 8 bases, and 13 bases lay outside the gene matches. The CDR3 consists of 15 residues. Germline loops: CDR1 MDHEN, CDR2 SYDVKM. The CDR3 reads CASRIAGEVENEQYF. The CDR3 DNA follows: TGTGCCAGCCGGATAGCGGGAGAGGTTGAAAACGAGCAGTACTTC.

J is TRBJ2-1 and V is TRBV5-1, with 7 bases aligning to TRBD2. CDR1 is SGHRS and CDR2 is YFSETQ in the germline V gene. This CDR3 contains 12 residues. The junction had 1 base not matched to a gene; V was cut back by 3 bases and J by 7 bases. CDR3 in amino acids: CASSWGLNEQFF. CDR3 coding DNA: TGCGCCAGCAGCTGGGGACTAAATGAGCAGTTCTTC.

J is TRBJ2-3 and V is TRBV27, with 7 nucleotides matching TRBD2. CDR3 length equals 14 residues. In germline, CDR1 is MNHEY, CDR2 SMNVEV (reference sequence). V gave up 6 bases and J gave up 4 bases; unmatched junction bases: 7. The CDR3 coding sequence is TGTGCCAGCAGCCCGTGGGAGGGTGCAGATACGCAGTATTTT. Translating gives CASSPWEGADTQYF.

The rearrangement links TRBV3-1 (or the pseudogene TRBV3-2) to TRBJ1-2, with D hard to call. Trimming removed 1 base from V and 5 bases from J, with 11 bases in between. The CDR3 has 14 residues. Germline values: CDR1 LGHDT, CDR2 YNNKEL (reference sequence). CDR3 nucleotides: TGTGCCAGCAGCCAAGGGGAGGTGGTTTATGGCTACACCTTC. Its translation is CASSQGEVVYGYTF.